The present T cell receptor (beta chain) was sequenced within a study of regulatory T cells in long-lasting Graves disease. Study outcomes and limitations: It was in persistent disease that TRBV28, TRBJ1-2 and TRBJ2-5 were favored.

Noted time point: newly diagnosed GD, antithyroid drugs for less than 3 months. The TCR library used RNA extracted from PBMCs. The patients included were those that came from an endocrinology department in Xi'an, China. The authors built TCR beta libraries using iRepertoire HTBI primers and Arm-PCR of CDR3 regions. TCRdb re-called the multiplex PCR reads with MiXCR, one entry per CDR3 protein. The repertoire holds 250,000 to 300,000 distinct CDR3 sequences, 18% seen once, with 14% in the top ten. Germline trimming cut 2 bases from V and 4 bases from J; bases unmatched to any gene: 20. The CDR3 covers 19 residues. Germline CDR1 reads SGHTA; CDR2 reads FQGNSA. Turning to this clonotype: The antigen is not known.

These same records also appear under a second study, on T cells in Graves' hyperthyroidism and ophthalmopathy.

This specimen was peripheral blood mononuclear cells (PBMCs), taken at new diagnosis, from a patient treated with antithyroid drugs. The clonotype comes from a woman aged 25 to 39 with Graves disease. V usage is TRBV7-2 and J usage is TRBJ2-7; 7 bases map to TRBD2. CDR3 in amino acids: CASSLLSRAAGAQRYEQYF. CDR3 nucleotide sequence: TGTGCCAGCAGCTTACTTTCTCGCGCTGCGGGAGCCCAGAGATACGAGCAGTACTTC. The full variable domain, in which reference TRBV7-2 and TRBJ2-7 provide the parts outside the CDR3, is GAGVSQSPSNKVTEKGKDVELRCDPISGHTALYWYRQSLGQGLEFLIYFQGNSAPDKSGLPSDRFSAERTGGSVSTLTIQRTQQEDSAVYLCASSLLSRAAGAQRYEQYFGPGTRLTVT.